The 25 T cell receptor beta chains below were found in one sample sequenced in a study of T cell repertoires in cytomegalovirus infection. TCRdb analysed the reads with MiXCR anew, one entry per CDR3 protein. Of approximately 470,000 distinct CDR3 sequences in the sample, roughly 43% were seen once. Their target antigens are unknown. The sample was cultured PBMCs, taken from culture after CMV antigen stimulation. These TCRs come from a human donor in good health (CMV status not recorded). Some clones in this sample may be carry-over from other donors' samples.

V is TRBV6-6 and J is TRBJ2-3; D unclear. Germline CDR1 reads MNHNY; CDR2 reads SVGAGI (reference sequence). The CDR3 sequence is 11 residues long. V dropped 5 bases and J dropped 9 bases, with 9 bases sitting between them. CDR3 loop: CASSQSGTQYF. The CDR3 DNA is TGTGCCAGCAGTCAGTCTGGCACGCAGTATTTT.

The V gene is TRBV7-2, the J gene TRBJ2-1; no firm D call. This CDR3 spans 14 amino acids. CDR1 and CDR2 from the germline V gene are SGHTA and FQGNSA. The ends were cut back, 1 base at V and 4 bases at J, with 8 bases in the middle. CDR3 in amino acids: CASSLGQAYNEQFF. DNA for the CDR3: TGTGCCAGCAGCTTAGGTCAAGCGTACAATGAGCAGTTCTTC.

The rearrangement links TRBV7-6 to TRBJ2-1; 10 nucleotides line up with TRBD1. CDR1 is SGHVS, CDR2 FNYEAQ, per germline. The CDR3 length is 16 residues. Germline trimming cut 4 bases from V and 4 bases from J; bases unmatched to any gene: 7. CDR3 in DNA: TGTGCCAGCAGCTACGCGTGGGGACAGGGGTACAATGAGCAGTTCTTC. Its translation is CASSYAWGQGYNEQFF.

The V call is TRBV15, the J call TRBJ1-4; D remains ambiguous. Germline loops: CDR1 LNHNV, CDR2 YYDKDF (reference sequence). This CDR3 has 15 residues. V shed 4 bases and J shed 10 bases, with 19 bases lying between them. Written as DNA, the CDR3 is TGTGCCACCAGCACCCGCTCAGAGGGTTCCCGAAAACTGTTTTTT. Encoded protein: CATSTRSEGSRKLFF.

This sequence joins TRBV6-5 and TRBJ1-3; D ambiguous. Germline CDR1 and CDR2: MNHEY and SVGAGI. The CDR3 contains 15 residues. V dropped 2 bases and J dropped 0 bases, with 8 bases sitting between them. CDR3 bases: TGTGCCAGCAGTTACGGGTCCATCTCTGGAAACACCATATATTTT. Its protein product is CASSYGSISGNTIYF.

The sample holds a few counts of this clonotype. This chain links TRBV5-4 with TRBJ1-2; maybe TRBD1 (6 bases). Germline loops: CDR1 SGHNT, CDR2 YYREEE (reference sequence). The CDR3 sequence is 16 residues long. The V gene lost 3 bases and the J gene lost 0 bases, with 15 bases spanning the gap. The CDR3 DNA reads TGTGCCAGCAGCTACCTACAGGGACCAGCTAACTATGGCTACACCTTC. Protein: CASSYLQGPANYGYTF. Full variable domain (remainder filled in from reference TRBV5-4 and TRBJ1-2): ETGVTQSPTHLIKTRGQQVTLRCSSQSGHNTVSWYQQALGQGPQFIFQYYREEENGRGNFPPRFSGLQFPNYSSELNVNALELDDSALYLCASSYLQGPANYGYTFGSGTRLTVV.

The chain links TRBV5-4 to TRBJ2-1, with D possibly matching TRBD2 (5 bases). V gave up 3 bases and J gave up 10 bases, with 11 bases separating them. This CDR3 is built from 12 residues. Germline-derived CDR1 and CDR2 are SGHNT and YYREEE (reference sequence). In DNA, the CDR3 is TGTGCCAGCAGCTCCAGAAGCGGCGAGCAGTTCTTC. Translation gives CASSSRSGEQFF.

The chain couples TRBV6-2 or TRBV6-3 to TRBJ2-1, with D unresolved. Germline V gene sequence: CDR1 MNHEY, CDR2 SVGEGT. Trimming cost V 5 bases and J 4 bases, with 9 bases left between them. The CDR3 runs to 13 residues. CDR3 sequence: CASSEEQYNEQFF. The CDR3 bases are TGTGCCAGCAGTGAGGAACAATACAATGAGCAGTTCTTC.

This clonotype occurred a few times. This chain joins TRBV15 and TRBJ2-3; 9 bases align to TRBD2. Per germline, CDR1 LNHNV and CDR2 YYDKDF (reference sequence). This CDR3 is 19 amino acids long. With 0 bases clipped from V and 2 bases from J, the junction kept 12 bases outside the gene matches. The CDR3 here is CATSRDPSGTKSPTDTQYF. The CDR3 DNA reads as TGTGCCACCAGCAGAGATCCTAGCGGGACCAAGTCACCCACAGATACGCAGTATTTT. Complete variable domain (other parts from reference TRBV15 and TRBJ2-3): DAMVIQNPRYQVTQFGKPVTLSCSQTLNHNVMYWYQQKSSQAPKLLFHYYDKDFNNEADTPDNFQSRRPNTSFCFLDIRSPGLGDTAMYLCATSRDPSGTKSPTDTQYFGPGTRLTVL.

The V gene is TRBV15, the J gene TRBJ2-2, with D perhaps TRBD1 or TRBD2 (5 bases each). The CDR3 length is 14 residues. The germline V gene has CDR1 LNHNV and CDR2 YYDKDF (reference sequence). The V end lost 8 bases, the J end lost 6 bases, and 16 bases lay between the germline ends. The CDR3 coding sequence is TGTGCCACCCTAGGGACCACTCCCCCCGGGGAGCTGTTTTTT. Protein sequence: CATLGTTPPGELFF.

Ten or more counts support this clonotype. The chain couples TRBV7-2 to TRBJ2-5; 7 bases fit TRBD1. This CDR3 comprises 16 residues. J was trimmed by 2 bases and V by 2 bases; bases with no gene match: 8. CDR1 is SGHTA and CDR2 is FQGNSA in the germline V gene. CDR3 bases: TGTGCCAGCAGCTTATACGGGACAGAGGGACAAGAGACCCAGTACTTC. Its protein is CASSLYGTEGQETQYF.

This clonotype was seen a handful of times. In DNA, the CDR3 is TGTGCCAGCAGCTCCGATCGTAATGAGCAGTTCTTC. It codes for CASSSDRNEQFF. The V and J genes are TRBV7-2 and TRBJ2-1; D gene unclear. The V end lost 4 bases, the J end lost 7 bases, and 8 bases lay between the germline ends. The germline V gene encodes CDR1 SGHTA and CDR2 FQGNSA. The CDR3 consists of 12 residues.

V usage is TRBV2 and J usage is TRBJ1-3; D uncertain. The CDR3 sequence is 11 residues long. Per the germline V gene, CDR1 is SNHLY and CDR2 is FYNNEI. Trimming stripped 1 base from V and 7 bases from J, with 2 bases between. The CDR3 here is CASSEGNTIYF. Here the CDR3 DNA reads TGTGCCAGCAGTGAAGGGAACACCATATATTTT.

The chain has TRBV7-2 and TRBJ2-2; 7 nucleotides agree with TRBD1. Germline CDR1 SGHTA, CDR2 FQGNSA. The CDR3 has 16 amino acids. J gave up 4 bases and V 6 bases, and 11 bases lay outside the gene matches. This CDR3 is CASRPPGTVSTGELFF. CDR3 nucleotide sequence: TGTGCCAGCAGACCTCCGGGGACAGTCTCCACCGGGGAGCTGTTTTTT.

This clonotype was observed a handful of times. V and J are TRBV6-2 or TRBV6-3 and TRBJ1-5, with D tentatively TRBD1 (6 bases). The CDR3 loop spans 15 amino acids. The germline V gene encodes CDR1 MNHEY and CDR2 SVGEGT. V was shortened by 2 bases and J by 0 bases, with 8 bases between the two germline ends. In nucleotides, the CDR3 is TGTGCCAGCAGTTACGGACAGTATAGCAATCAGCCCCAGCATTTT. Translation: CASSYGQYSNQPQHF.

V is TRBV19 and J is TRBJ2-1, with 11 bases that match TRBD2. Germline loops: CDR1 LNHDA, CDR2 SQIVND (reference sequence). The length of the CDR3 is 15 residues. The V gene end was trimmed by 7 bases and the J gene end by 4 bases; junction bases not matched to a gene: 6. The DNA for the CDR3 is TGTGCCAGTACCCCGGGACTAGCGGTATACAATGAGCAGTTCTTC. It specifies CASTPGLAVYNEQFF.

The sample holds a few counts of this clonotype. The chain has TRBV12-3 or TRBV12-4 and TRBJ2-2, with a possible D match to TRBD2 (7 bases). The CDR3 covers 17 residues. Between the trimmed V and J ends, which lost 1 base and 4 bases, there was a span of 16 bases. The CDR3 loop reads CASSLGQGGGPTGELFF. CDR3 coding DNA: TGTGCCAGCAGTTTAGGGCAGGGCGGGGGCCCCACCGGGGAGCTGTTTTTT.

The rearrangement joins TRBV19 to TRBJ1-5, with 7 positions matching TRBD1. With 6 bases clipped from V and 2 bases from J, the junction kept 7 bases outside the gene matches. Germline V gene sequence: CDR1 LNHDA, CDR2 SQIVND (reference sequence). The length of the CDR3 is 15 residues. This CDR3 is CASSRQGAGNQPQHF. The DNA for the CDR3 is TGTGCCAGTAGCCGACAGGGAGCAGGCAATCAGCCCCAGCATTTT.

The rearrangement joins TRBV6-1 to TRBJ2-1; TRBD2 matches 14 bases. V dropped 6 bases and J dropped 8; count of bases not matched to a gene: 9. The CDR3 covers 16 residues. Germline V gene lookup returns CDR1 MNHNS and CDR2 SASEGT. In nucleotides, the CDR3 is TGTGCCAGCAGACCCGTGGTGGGACTAGCGGGGGATGAGCAGTTCTTC. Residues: CASRPVVGLAGDEQFF.

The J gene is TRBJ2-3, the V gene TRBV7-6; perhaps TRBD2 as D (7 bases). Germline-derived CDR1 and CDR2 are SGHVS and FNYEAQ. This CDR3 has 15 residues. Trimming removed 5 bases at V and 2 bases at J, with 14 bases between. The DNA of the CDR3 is TGTGCCAGCAGCCCGAGGGGGGGCCTCACAGATACGCAGTATTTT. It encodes CASSPRGGLTDTQYF.

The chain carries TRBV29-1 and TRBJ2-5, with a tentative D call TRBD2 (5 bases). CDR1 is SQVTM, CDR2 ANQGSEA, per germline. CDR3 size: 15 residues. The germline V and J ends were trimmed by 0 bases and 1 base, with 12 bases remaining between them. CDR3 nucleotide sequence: TGCAGCGTTGAAGATCGACGGGGAGTCCAAGAGACCCAGTACTTC. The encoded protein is CSVEDRRGVQETQYF.

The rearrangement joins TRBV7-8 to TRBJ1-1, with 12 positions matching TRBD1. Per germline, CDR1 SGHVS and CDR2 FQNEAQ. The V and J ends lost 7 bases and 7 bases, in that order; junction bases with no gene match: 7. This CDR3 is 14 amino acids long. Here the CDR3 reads CASTTGQGAGEAFF. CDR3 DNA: TGTGCCAGCACGACGGGACAGGGGGCCGGTGAAGCTTTCTTT.

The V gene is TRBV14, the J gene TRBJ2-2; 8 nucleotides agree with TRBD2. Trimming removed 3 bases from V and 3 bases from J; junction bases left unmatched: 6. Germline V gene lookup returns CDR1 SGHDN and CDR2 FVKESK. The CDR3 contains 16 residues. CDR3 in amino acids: CASSHPGLGHTGELFF. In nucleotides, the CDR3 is TGTGCCAGCAGCCACCCGGGACTAGGGCACACCGGGGAGCTGTTTTTT.

CDR3 residues: CASSWADRGPSPLHF. The CDR3 DNA sequence: TGTGCCAGCAGCTGGGCCGACAGGGGGCCATCACCCCTCCACTTT. The rearrangement links TRBV5-4 to TRBJ1-6, with TRBD1 matching 10 bases. CDR3 size: 15 residues. CDR1 SGHNT and CDR2 YYREEE come from the germline V gene (reference sequence). V gave up 3 bases and J gave up 10 bases; unmatched junction bases: 7.

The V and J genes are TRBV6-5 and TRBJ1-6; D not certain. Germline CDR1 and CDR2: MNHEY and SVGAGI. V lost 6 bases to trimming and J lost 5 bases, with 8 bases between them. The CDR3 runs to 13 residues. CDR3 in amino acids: CASRRGHNSPLHF. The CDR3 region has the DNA TGTGCCAGCAGACGAGGACATAATTCACCCCTCCACTTT.